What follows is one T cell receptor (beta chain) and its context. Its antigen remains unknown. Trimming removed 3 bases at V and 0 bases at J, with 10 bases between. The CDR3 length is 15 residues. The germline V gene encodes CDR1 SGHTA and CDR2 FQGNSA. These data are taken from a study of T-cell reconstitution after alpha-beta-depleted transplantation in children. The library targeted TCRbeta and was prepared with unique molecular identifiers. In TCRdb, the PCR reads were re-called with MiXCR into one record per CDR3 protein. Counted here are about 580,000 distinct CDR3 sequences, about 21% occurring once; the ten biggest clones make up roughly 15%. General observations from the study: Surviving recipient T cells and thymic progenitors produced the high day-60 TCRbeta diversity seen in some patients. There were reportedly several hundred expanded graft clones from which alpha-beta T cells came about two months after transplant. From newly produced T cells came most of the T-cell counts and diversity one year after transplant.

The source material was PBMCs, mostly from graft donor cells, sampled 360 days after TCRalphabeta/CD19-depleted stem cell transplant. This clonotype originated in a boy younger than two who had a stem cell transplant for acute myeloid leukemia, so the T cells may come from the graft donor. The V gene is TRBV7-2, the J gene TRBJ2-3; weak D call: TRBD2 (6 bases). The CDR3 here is CASSFDGTSTDTQYF. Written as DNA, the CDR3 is TGTGCCAGCAGCTTCGATGGGACTAGCACAGATACGCAGTATTTT.